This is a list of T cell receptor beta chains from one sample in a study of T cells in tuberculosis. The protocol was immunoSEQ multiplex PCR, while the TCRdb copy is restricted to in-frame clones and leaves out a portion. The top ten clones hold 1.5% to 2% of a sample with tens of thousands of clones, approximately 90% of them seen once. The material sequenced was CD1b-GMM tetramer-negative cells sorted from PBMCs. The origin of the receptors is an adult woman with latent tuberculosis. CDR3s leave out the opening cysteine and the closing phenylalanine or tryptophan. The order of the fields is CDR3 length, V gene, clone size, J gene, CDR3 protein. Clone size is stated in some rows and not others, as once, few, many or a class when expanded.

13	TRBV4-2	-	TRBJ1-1	ASSRGGQGLTEAF
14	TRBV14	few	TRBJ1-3	ASSQVAGFGGNTIY
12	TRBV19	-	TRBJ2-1	ASSGGGINNEQF
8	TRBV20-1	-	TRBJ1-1	SATGTEAF
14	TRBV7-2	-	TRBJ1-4	ASSLVPGSPNEKLF
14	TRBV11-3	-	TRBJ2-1	ASSPGLAGIYNEQF
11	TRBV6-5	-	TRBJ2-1	ASSYDNYNEQF
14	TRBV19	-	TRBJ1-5	ATTRGKFNSNQPQH
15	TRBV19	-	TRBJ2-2	ASSSLGGGLRGGELF
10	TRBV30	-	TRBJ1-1	AWSGRSTEAF
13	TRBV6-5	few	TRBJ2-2	ASSLLAGGPGELF
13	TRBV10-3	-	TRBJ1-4	AISESGTVNEKLF
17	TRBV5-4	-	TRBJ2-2	ASSSKSGGFNTPTGELF
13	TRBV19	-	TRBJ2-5	ASSKSGELQETQY
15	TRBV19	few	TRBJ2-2	ASTPGTVRSNTGELF
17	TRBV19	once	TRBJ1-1	ASSIWSGTGGRLNTEAF
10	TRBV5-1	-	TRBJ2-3	ASSADSDTQY
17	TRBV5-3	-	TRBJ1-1	ARSLGRLAAGRGNTEAF
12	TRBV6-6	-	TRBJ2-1	ASSQAGGKYEQF
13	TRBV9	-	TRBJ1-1	ASTRTGQGNTEAF
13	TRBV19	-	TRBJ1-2	ASTMTGGARRGYT
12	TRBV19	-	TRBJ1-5	ASERQGRRQPQH
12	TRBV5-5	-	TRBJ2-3	ASSVAGGTDTQY
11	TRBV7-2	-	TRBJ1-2	ASSKTGDGGYT
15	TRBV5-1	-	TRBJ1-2	ASRTKPTGAQVYGYT
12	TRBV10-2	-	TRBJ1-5	ASSEVAGNQPQH
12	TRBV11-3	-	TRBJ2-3	ASSSGQGADTQY
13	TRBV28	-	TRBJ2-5	ASSASGGGQETQY
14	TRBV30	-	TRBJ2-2	AWSVPRLRNTGELF
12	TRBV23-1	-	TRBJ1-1	ASTLQGLITEAF
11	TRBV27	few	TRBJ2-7	ASSLGGRAEQY
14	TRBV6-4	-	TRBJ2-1	ASSQTRLAGNNEQF
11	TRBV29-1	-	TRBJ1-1	SVQTIMNTEAF
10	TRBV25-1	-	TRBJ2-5	ASSYRGETQY
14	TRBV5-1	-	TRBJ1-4	ASSPARGPPSEKLF
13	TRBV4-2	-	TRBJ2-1	ASSRLAGTYNEQF